Sequencing of this TCR beta chain was carried out in a study of technical replicates of blood from several donors. Per the germline V gene, CDR1 is WNHNN and CDR2 is SYGVQD (reference sequence). Deletions cut 10 bases from V and 0 bases from J, with 16 bases between. The CDR3 has 15 residues. Clones were sequenced by immunoSEQ multiplex PCR, and TCRdb holds only the in-frame ones, with some missing. The data show about 76,000 clones, roughly nine tenths seen once. The sample taken for sequencing was T cells isolated from PBMCs. V is TRBV10-1 and J is TRBJ1-5; D remains unclear. The clonotype originates from a human donor in good health. CDR3 in DNA: TGCGCCATACTAGTTAAGGCAAATAGCAATCAGCCCCAGCATTTT. This sequence encodes CAILVKANSNQPQHF.